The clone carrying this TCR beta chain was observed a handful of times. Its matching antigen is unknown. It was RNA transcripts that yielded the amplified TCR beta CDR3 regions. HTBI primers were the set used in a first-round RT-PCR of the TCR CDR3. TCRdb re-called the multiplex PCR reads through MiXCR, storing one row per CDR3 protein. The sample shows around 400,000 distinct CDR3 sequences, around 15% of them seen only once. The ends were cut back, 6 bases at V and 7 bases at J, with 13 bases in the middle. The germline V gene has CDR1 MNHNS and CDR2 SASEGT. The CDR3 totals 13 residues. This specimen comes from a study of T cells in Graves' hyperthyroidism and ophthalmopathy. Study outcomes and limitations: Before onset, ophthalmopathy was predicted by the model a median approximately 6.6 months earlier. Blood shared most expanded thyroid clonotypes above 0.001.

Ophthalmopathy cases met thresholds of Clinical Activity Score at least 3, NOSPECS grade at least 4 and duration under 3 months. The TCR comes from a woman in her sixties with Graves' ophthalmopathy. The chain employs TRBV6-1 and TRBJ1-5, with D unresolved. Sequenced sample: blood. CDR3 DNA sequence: TGTGCCAGCAGCCAAACATGGGGACAGCCCCAGCATTTT. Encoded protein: CASSQTWGQPQHF.